This TCR beta chain was identified in a study of cytomegalovirus exposure and HLA in healthy donors. V lost 5 bases and J lost 1, with 11 bases in between. Germline V gives CDR1 SGHAT, CDR2 FQNNGV. The length of the CDR3 is 14 residues. Regarding the study as a whole: Most TCR sequences proved rare, with some public TCRs found in many donors. In terms of immune exposure information, only CMV serostatus was available. The classifier reportedly diagnosed cytomegalovirus status with high specificity and sensitivity.

The primer mix had 60 Vbeta and 13 Jbeta primers. Clones were read by immunoSEQ multiplex PCR, and TCRdb kept only the in-frame ones, dropping some. This table lists about 160,000 clones. Note on this clone: Its antigen remains unidentified.

Sequencing input: PBMCs. This clonotype was sampled from a woman in her sixties or seventies in good health and CMV-seronegative. The chain uses TRBV11-2 and TRBJ1-1; D remains ambiguous. The CDR3 nucleotides read TGTGCCAGCAGCCCTACTCAAGCGAACACTGAAGCTTTCTTT. Amino acids: CASSPTQANTEAFF.